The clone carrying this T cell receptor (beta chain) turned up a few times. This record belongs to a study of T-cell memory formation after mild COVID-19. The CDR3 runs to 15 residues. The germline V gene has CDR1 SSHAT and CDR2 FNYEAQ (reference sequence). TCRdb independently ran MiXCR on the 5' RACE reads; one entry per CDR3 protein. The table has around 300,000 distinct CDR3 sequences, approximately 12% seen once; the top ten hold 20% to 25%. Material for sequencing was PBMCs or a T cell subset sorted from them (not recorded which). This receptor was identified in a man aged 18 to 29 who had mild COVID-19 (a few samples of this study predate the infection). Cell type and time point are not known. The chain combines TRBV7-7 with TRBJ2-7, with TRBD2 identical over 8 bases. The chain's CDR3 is CASSRAGATLYEQYV. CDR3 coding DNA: TGTGCTAGCAGCCGAGCGGGGGCCACCCTCTACGAGCAGTACGTC.